Below, one T cell receptor beta chain is given with its context. As yet, its antigen is unknown. The sample comes from a study of vaccination effects on CD4 cells after COVID-19. Study-level results: The study dataset contains few convalescent patients and includes no early post-infection timepoints.

Antigen-specific CD4+ T cells were expanded (with viral peptide pools) by the ViraFEST assay ahead of sequencing. The culture ran for approximately 11 days before CD4+ T cells were isolated. Vaccination of participants consisted of two doses of either the BNT162b2 or mRNA-1273 vaccine. Trimming removed 2 bases from V and 8 bases from J, with 12 bases in between. The CDR3 covers 14 residues. In germline, CDR1 is MGHDK, CDR2 SYGVNS. Generated by immunoSEQ multiplex PCR, the TCRdb table keeps only in-frame clones and is missing some. The sample holds 17,000 or so clones, around 64% seen once. The input for sequencing was CD4+ T cells from PBMCs cultured with SARS-CoV-2 spike peptides, taken after COVID-19 vaccination. The genes are TRBV25-1 and TRBJ1-4; D is undetermined. The TCR was taken from a human donor who received a COVID-19 vaccine. The CDR3 coding sequence is TGTGCCAGCAGTGAACGATGGGGAGGAGAAAAACTGTTTTTT. This translates into CASSERWGGEKLFF.